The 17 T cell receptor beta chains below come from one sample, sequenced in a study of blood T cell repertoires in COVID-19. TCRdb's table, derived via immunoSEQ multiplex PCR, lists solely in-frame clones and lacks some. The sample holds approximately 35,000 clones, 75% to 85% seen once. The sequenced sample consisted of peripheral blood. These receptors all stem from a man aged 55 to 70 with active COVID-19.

The CDR3 loop is CASSEFEADQETQYF. Written as DNA, the CDR3 is TGTGCCAGCAGTGAATTCGAAGCGGACCAAGAGACCCAGTACTTC. The chain joins TRBV6-1 to TRBJ2-5; D is perhaps TRBD2 (5 bases). Per the germline V gene, CDR1 is MNHNS and CDR2 is SASEGT. This CDR3 spans 15 amino acids. The V and J ends lost 2 bases and 0 bases respectively, with 10 bases between them.

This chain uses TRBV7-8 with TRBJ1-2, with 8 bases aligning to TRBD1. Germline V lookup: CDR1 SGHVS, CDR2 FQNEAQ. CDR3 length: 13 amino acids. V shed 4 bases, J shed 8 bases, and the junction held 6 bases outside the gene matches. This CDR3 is CASSWADRGGYTF. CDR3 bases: TGTGCCAGCAGCTGGGCAGACAGGGGCGGCTACACCTTC. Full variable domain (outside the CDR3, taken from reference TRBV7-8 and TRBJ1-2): GAGVSQSPRYKVAKRGQDVALRCDPISGHVSLFWYQQALGQGPEFLTYFQNEAQLDKSGLPSDRFFAERPEGSVSTLKIQRTQQEDSAVYLCASSWADRGGYTFGSGTRLTVV.

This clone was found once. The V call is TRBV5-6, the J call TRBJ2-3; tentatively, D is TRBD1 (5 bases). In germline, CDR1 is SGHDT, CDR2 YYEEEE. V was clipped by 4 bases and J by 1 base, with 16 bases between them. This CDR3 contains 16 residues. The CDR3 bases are TGTGCCAGCAGCATGGTGGGGCCACCAGGCACAGATACGCAGTATTTT. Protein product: CASSMVGPPGTDTQYF.

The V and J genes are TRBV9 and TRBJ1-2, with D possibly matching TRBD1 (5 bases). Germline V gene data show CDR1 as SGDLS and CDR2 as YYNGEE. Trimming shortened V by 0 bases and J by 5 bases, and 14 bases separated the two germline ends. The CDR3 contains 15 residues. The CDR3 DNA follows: TGTGCCAGCAGCGTAGGAAGGGGCCGCGCATATGGCTACACCTTC. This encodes CASSVGRGRAYGYTF.

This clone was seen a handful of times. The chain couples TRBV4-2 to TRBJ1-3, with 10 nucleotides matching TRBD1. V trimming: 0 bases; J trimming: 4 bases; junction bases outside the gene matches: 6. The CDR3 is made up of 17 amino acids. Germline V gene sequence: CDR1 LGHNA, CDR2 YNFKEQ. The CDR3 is CASSQDWGQGTGNTIYF. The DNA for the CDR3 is TGTGCCAGCAGCCAAGATTGGGGACAGGGGACGGGAAACACCATATATTTT.

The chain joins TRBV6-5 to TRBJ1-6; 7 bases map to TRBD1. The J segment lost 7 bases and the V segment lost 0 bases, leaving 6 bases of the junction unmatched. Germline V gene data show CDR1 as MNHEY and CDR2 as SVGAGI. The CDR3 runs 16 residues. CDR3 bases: TGTGCCAGCAGTTACTCGAAACCAGGGGGGAATTCACCCCTCCACTTT. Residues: CASSYSKPGGNSPLHF.

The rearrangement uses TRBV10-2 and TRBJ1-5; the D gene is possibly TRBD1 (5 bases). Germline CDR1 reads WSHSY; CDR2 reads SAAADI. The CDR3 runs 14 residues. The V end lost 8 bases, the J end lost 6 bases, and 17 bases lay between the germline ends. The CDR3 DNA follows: TGCGCCAGCTCCGGGGCGGGGGTAGGTCAGCCCCAGCATTTT. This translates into CASSGAGVGQPQHF.

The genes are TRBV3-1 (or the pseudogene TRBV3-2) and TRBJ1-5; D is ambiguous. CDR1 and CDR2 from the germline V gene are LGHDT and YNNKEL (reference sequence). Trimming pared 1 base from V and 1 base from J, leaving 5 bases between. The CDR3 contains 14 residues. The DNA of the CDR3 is TGTGCCAGCAGCCAAGTGGGCAGCAATCAGCCCCAGCATTTT. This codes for CASSQVGSNQPQHF.

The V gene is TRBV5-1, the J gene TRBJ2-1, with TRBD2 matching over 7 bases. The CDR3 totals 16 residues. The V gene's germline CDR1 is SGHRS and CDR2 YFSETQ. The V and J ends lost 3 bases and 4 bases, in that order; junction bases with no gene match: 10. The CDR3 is CASSSRRGGPYNEQFF. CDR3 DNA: TGCGCCAGCAGCTCGCGTAGGGGAGGGCCTTACAATGAGCAGTTCTTC.

The CDR3 region has the DNA TGTGCCAGCAGGAGGACTGCGAGCTCCTACAATGAGCAGTTCTTC. Translated: CASRRTASSYNEQFF. This chain uses TRBV7-2 with TRBJ2-1; TRBD2 is a possible D gene (5 bases). Deletions cut 6 bases from V and 0 bases from J, with 12 bases between. This CDR3 has 15 amino acids. Germline V gene sequence: CDR1 SGHTA, CDR2 FQGNSA.

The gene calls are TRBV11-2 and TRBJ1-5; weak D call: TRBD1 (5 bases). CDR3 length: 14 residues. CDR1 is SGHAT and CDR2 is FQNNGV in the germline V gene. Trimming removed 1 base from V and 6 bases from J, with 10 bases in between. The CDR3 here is CASSLGPQGQPQHF. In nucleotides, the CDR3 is TGTGCCAGCAGCTTAGGACCCCAGGGTCAGCCCCAGCATTTT.

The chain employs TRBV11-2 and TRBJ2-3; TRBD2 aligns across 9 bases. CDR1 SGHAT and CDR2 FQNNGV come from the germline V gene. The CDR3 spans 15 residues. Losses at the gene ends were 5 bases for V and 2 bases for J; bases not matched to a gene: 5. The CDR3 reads CASSPAGGYTDTQYF. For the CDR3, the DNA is TGTGCCAGCAGCCCAGCGGGAGGCTACACAGATACGCAGTATTTT.

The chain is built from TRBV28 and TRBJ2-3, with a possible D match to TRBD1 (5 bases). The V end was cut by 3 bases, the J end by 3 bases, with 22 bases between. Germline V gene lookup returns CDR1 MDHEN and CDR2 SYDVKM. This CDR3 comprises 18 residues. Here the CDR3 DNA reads TGTGCCAGCAGTTTCAGTCAGGGTCTAGGGTCGGTTACAGATACGCAGTATTTT. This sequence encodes CASSFSQGLGSVTDTQYF.

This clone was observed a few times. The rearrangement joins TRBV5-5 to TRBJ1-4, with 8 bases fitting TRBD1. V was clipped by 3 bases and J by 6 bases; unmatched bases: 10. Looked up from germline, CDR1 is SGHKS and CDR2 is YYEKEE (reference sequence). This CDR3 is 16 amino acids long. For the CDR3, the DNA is TGTGCCAGCAGCTCCTCGACAGGGGCGGGAGATGAAAAACTGTTTTTT. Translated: CASSSSTGAGDEKLFF.

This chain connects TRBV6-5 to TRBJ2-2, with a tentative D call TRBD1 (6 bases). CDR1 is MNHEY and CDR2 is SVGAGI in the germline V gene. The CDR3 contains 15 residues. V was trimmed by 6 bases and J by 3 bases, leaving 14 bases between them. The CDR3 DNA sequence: TGTGCCAGCAGGGCAATGGACAGAGACACCGGGGAGCTGTTTTTT. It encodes CASRAMDRDTGELFF.

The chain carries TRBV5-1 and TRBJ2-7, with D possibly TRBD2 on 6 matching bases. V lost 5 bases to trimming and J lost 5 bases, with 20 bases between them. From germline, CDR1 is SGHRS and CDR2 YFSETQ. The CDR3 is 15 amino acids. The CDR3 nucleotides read TGCGCCAGCAGGAGCCGGGGGACCACTGACGACGAGCAGTACTTC. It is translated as CASRSRGTTDDEQYF.

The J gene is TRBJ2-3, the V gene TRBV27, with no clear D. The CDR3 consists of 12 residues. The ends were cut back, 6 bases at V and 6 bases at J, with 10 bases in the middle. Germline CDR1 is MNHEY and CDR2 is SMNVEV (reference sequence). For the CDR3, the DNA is TGTGCCAGCAGCGGCCAAGCGGATACGCAGTATTTT. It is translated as CASSGQADTQYF.